These 32 T cell receptor beta chains originate from one sample sequenced in a study of T cells after yellow fever vaccination. TCRdb processed the 5' RACE reads anew with MiXCR; each CDR3 protein has one entry. The sample includes 150,000 to 200,000 distinct CDR3 sequences, approximately 10% seen only once; the top ten take roughly 36%. Sequencing used CD8+ T cells sorted from PBMCs, obtained 45 days after the yellow fever booster vaccination. These receptor sequences come from a man between 18 and 35 years old who received the YFV17D yellow fever vaccine.

The rearrangement joins TRBV7-7 to TRBJ2-1, with 11 bases lining up with TRBD2. J lost 0 bases, V lost 4 bases, and 2 bases had no gene match. Germline values: CDR1 SSHAT, CDR2 FNYEAQ (reference sequence). The CDR3 spans 16 residues. DNA of the CDR3: TGTGCCAGCAGCTCGGGACTAGCGGCCTCCTACAATGAGCAGTTCTTC. Translating it yields CASSSGLAASYNEQFF.

This sequence joins TRBV9 and TRBJ2-1, with D perhaps TRBD2 (6 bases). This CDR3 spans 19 amino acids. CDR1 and CDR2 from the germline V gene are SGDLS and YYNGEE. Trimming took 3 bases from V and 0 from J, leaving 22 bases between them. The CDR3 DNA reads TGTGCCAGCAGCGACCGGAGGGAGGCAAACGACGTCTCCTACAATGAGCAGTTCTTC. Protein product: CASSDRREANDVSYNEQFF.

This clonotype was found many times. The chain carries TRBV23-1 and TRBJ2-4; no firm D call. TRBV23-1 is an ORF; its function is uncertain. Trimming took off 2 bases at V and 6 bases at J, with 14 bases between the two ends. This CDR3 is built from 15 residues. CDR3 nucleotide sequence: TGCGCCAGCAGTCAACCCCCAGGACGCCTAAACATTCAGTACTTC. Translation gives CASSQPPGRLNIQYF.

This chain connects TRBV7-9 to TRBJ1-4, with a possible D match to TRBD1 (5 bases). Germline V gives CDR1 SEHNR, CDR2 FQNEAQ (reference sequence). V lost 8 bases, J lost 6 bases, and 16 bases lay in between. The length of the CDR3 is 14 residues. The CDR3 DNA reads TGTGCCAGCGTAGGGGACGGAGATTATGAAAAACTGTTTTTT. It is translated as CASVGDGDYEKLFF.

The genes are TRBV10-3 and TRBJ2-1; the D is unclear. CDR1 and CDR2 (germline): ENHRY, SYGVKD. The V end was cut by 10 bases, the J end by 4 bases, with 14 bases between. This CDR3 comprises 13 residues. The CDR3 sequence is CATTEAVYNEQFF. The CDR3 DNA reads as TGTGCCACAACAGAGGCGGTTTACAATGAGCAGTTCTTC.

This chain uses TRBV19 with TRBJ2-7, with D possibly matching TRBD2 (5 bases). Per germline, CDR1 LNHDA and CDR2 SQIVND (reference sequence). The CDR3 extends over 14 amino acids. The V gene lost 3 bases and the J gene lost 4 bases, with 13 bases spanning the gap. The CDR3 is CASSIGGGSYEQYF. CDR3 nucleotide sequence: TGTGCCAGTAGTATTGGTGGAGGATCATACGAGCAGTACTTC.

There are many counts of this clonotype. The J gene is TRBJ2-2, the V gene TRBV6-2 or TRBV6-3; perhaps TRBD1 as D (5 bases). Between the trimmed V and J ends, which lost 7 bases and 2 bases, there was a span of 11 bases. The CDR3 loop spans 14 amino acids. From germline, CDR1 is MNHEY and CDR2 SVGEGT. The CDR3 DNA is TGTGCCAGCACTGGGGCCCTCAACACCGGGGAGCTGTTTTTT. It specifies CASTGALNTGELFF.

This clonotype was seen only a few times. The rearrangement joins TRBV7-2 to TRBJ2-3, with D possibly being TRBD2 (5 bases). This CDR3 contains 16 residues. The ends were cut back, 4 bases at V and 0 bases at J, with 14 bases in the middle. Germline V lookup: CDR1 SGHTA, CDR2 FQGNSA. The CDR3 DNA sequence: TGTGCCAGCAGCTCGCCCCTGCGGGCTAGCACAGATACGCAGTATTTT. Encoded protein: CASSSPLRASTDTQYF.

The J gene is TRBJ1-2, the V gene TRBV12-3 or TRBV12-4, with D possibly being TRBD1 (5 bases). The CDR3 sequence is 14 residues long. V was shortened by 1 base and J by 8 bases, with 14 bases between the two germline ends. The CDR3 region is CASSLVGATTGYTF. As DNA, the CDR3 is TGTGCCAGCAGTTTAGTAGGGGCTACGACGGGCTACACCTTC.

The chain links TRBV5-1 to TRBJ2-5; D is possibly TRBD2 (5 bases). V was clipped by 4 bases and J by 2 bases, with 12 bases between them. The CDR3 length is 14 residues. Germline CDR1 is SGHRS and CDR2 is YFSETQ. CDR3 coding DNA: TGCGCCAGCAGCCCGGAGGCCAGGCAAGAGACCCAGTACTTC. Amino acids: CASSPEARQETQYF.

This clonotype was recorded at least ten times. This sequence joins TRBV6-4 and TRBJ2-1, with D possibly TRBD1 on 5 matching bases. From germline, CDR1 is MRHNA and CDR2 SNTAGT. V lost 3 bases and J 2 bases, leaving 5 bases between the germline ends. The CDR3 totals 13 residues. The CDR3 is CASSEDTYNEQFF. The CDR3 DNA follows: TGTGCCAGCAGTGAGGACACCTACAATGAGCAGTTCTTC.

This clonotype was detected ten times or more. This chain links TRBV6-5 with TRBJ2-6; D is perhaps TRBD1 or TRBD2 (5 bases each). Trimming cost V 6 bases and J 0 bases, with 15 bases left between them. Per the germline V gene, CDR1 is MNHEY and CDR2 is SVGAGI. The CDR3 loop spans 17 amino acids. CDR3 protein: CASSPRGRYSGANVLTF. DNA of the CDR3: TGTGCCAGCAGCCCCCGGGGACGCTACTCTGGGGCCAACGTCCTGACTTTC.

This clonotype was observed a handful of times. The V and J genes are TRBV27 and TRBJ1-5; TRBD1 is a possible D gene (5 bases). Germline V lookup: CDR1 MNHEY, CDR2 SMNVEV (reference sequence). CDR3 length: 16 residues. Trimming took 6 bases from V and 3 from J, leaving 18 bases between them. The CDR3 spells CASSPGTTLYNQPQHF. The CDR3 nucleotides read TGTGCCAGCAGCCCGGGGACGACCCTTTACAATCAGCCCCAGCATTTT.

There are a few counts of this clonotype. J is TRBJ1-4 and V is TRBV7-8; TRBD1 is a possible D gene (6 bases). The germline V and J ends were trimmed by 3 bases and 11 bases, with 19 bases remaining between them. The CDR3 runs to 15 residues. Germline CDR1 is SGHVS and CDR2 is FQNEAQ. The CDR3: CASSFTGTPEEKLFF. CDR3 in DNA: TGTGCCAGCAGCTTTACCGGGACACCCGAGGAGAAACTGTTTTTT.

This clonotype has just a few counts. This chain joins TRBV7-9 and TRBJ1-3; no firm D call. This CDR3 region has 15 residues. Trimming removed 5 bases at V and 8 bases at J, with 19 bases between. The germline V gene has CDR1 SEHNR and CDR2 FQNEAQ (reference sequence). As DNA, the CDR3 is TGTGCCAGCAGCCTAGAGGTCCCGCGTGTGGACACCATATATTTT. Its protein is CASSLEVPRVDTIYF.

The J gene is TRBJ2-2, the V gene TRBV11-2; the match to TRBD2 covers 7 bases. The CDR3 is 15 residues long. The J segment lost 3 bases and the V segment lost 6 bases, leaving 7 bases of the junction unmatched. Germline loops: CDR1 SGHAT, CDR2 FQNNGV. The DNA for the CDR3 is TGTGCCAGCAGTTCAACTAGCGCTGACACCGGGGAGCTGTTTTTT. Residues: CASSSTSADTGELFF.

This clonotype was counted between two and nine times. The V call is TRBV29-1, the J call TRBJ1-2; 8 bases line up with TRBD1. The CDR3 runs to 14 residues. V lost 7 bases to trimming and J lost 1 base; unmatched junction nucleotides: 8. Germline CDR1 SQVTM, CDR2 ANQGSEA. Here the CDR3 DNA reads TGCAGCGCGTTAAGGACAGGGTTTAACTATGGCTACACCTTC. Translation gives CSALRTGFNYGYTF. Complete variable domain (other parts from reference TRBV29-1 and TRBJ1-2): SAVISQKPSRDICQRGTSLTIQCQVDSQVTMMFWYRQQPGQSLTLIATANQGSEATYESGFVIDKFPISRPNLTFSTLTVSNMSPEDSSIYLCSALRTGFNYGYTFGSGTRLTVV.

For the CDR3, the DNA is TGTGCCAGCAGCACCGGACGGACCTACGAGCAGTACGTC. This translates into CASSTGRTYEQYV. The genes are TRBV5-5 and TRBJ2-7; D is ambiguous. Trimming took off 4 bases at V and 2 bases at J, with 10 bases between the two ends. Germline lookup yields CDR1 SGHKS and CDR2 YYEKEE (reference sequence). This CDR3 has 13 residues.

This clonotype was detected ten times or more. The rearrangement uses TRBV5-4 and TRBJ2-5, with D unclear. The length of the CDR3 is 13 residues. Deletions cut 5 bases from V and 0 bases from J, with 8 bases between. Germline-derived CDR1 and CDR2 are SGHNT and YYREEE (reference sequence). Written as DNA, the CDR3 is TGTGCCAGCAGTGGAGAGAACCAAGAGACCCAGTACTTC. It specifies CASSGENQETQYF.

This clonotype occurred many times. A junction end diverges from the germline sequence, so it may reflect a read error. The chain uses TRBV27 and TRBJ1-5; no clear D gene. The CDR3 contains 13 residues. CDR1 MNHEY and CDR2 SMNVEV come from the germline V gene (reference sequence). CDR3 sequence (DNA): TGCGCCAGCAGCTTGGCGGGAAATCAGCCCCAGCATTTT. This encodes CASSLAGNQPQHF.

This chain links TRBV18 with TRBJ2-5; TRBD1 agrees at 7 bases. CDR1 is KGHSH and CDR2 is LQKENI in the germline V gene. CDR3 length equals 16 residues. The V and J ends lost 0 bases and 2 bases, in that order; junction bases with no gene match: 6. CDR3 sequence (DNA): TGTGCCAGCTCACCACCGGGACAGAATAAACAAGAGACCCAGTACTTC. Encoded protein: CASSPPGQNKQETQYF.

In this sample, this clonotype turned up a few times. The chain recombines TRBV6-2 or TRBV6-3 with TRBJ1-1, with unresolved D. This CDR3 is 12 amino acids long. The ends were cut back, 2 bases at V and 5 bases at J, with 6 bases in the middle. In germline, CDR1 is MNHEY, CDR2 SVGEGT. The CDR3 loop is CASSYRRTEAFF. Written as DNA, the CDR3 is TGTGCCAGCAGTTACCGACGGACTGAAGCTTTCTTT.

The V gene is TRBV27, the J gene TRBJ1-1; D unresolved. The CDR3 covers 15 residues. Trimming removed 6 bases from V and 3 bases from J, with 17 bases in between. Germline V gives CDR1 MNHEY, CDR2 SMNVEV (reference sequence). The chain's CDR3 is CASSPVSPRYTEAFF. In DNA form, the CDR3 reads TGTGCCAGCAGCCCCGTGTCGCCCCGGTACACTGAAGCTTTCTTT.

J is TRBJ1-5 and V is TRBV6-2 or TRBV6-3; 8 nucleotides agree with TRBD1. V lost 8 bases, J lost 7 bases, and 7 bases stayed unmatched. The CDR3 sequence is 13 residues long. Germline loops: CDR1 MNHEY, CDR2 SVGEGT. The CDR3 here is CASRTGFRQPQHF. CDR3 bases: TGTGCCAGCCGGACAGGGTTTCGGCAGCCCCAGCATTTT.

The rearrangement joins TRBV9 to TRBJ2-7; no definite D call. Germline values: CDR1 SGDLS, CDR2 YYNGEE. CDR3 length equals 14 residues. The V end was cut by 0 bases, the J end by 0 bases, with 7 bases between. Written as DNA, the CDR3 is TGTGCCAGCAGCGTAGCCCCAAACTCCTACGAGCAGTACTTC. Its protein product is CASSVAPNSYEQYF. The full variable domain, its missing parts supplied by reference TRBV9 and TRBJ2-7, is DSGVTQTPKHLITATGQRVTLRCSPRSGDLSVYWYQQSLDQGLQFLIQYYNGEERAKGNILERFSAQQFPDLHSELNLSSLELGDSALYFCASSVAPNSYEQYFGPGTRLTVT.

This clonotype was observed a handful of times. The J gene is TRBJ2-4, the V gene TRBV7-3, with D perhaps assigned TRBD1 or TRBD2 (5 bases each). Germline loops: CDR1 SGHTA, CDR2 FQGTGA. The length of the CDR3 is 16 residues. V lost 5 bases and J lost 3, with 17 bases in between. In DNA, the CDR3 is TGTGCCAGCAGCATTGGGACGGATGGACTCAAAAACATTCAGTACTTC. Protein: CASSIGTDGLKNIQYF. The variable domain in full, with the rest retrieved from reference TRBV7-3 and TRBJ2-4, is GAGVSQTPSNKVTEKGKYVELRCDPISGHTALYWYRQSLGQGPEFLIYFQGTGAADDSGLPNDRFFAVRPEGSVSTLKIQRTERGDSAVYLCASSIGTDGLKNIQYFGAGTRLSVL.

This clonotype was observed a handful of times. The chain couples TRBV16 to TRBJ2-5; no clear D gene. This CDR3 is 14 amino acids long. The germline V and J ends were trimmed by 2 bases and 1 base, with 8 bases remaining between them. Per the germline V gene, CDR1 is KGHSY and CDR2 is FQNENV. The CDR3 is CASSQRDFQETQYF. The CDR3, as DNA: TGTGCCAGCAGCCAACGAGATTTCCAAGAGACCCAGTACTTC. Full variable domain (rest looked up from reference TRBV16 and TRBJ2-5): GEEVAQTPKHLVRGEGQKAKLYCAPIKGHSYVFWYQQVLKNEFKFLISFQNENVFDETGMPKERFSAKCLPNSPCSLEIQATKLEDSAVYFCASSQRDFQETQYFGPGTRLLVL.

This clonotype turned up a few times. This chain links TRBV20-1 with TRBJ2-2, with D uncertain. V gave up 1 base and J gave up 7 bases, with 19 bases separating them. The CDR3 is 16 amino acids. Germline-derived CDR1 and CDR2 are DFQATT and SNEGSKA (reference sequence). In DNA, the CDR3 is TGCAGTGCTAGAGCACCCAAGAGGTGGTTTGGCGGGGAGCTGTTTTTT. This sequence encodes CSARAPKRWFGGELFF.

A few counts support this clonotype. The rearrangement joins TRBV11-2 to TRBJ2-5; TRBD1 agrees at 7 bases. The CDR3 is made up of 15 amino acids. The V gene's germline CDR1 is SGHAT and CDR2 FQNNGV. The ends lost 2 bases at V and 5 bases at J; junction bases unmatched: 8. CDR3 loop: CASSLPPTGMETQYF. The CDR3, as DNA: TGTGCCAGCAGCTTACCCCCGACAGGGATGGAGACCCAGTACTTC.

The table lists this clonotype with many counts. The chain recombines TRBV7-9 with TRBJ2-7; TRBD1 matches 8 bases. The CDR3 runs to 15 residues. Germline assignment: CDR1 SEHNR and CDR2 FQNEAQ (reference sequence). Trimming took 5 bases from V and 0 from J; bases not matched to a gene: 6. The CDR3 nucleotides read TGTGCCAGCAGCCTGGACAGGGAATACTCCTACGAGCAGTACTTC. It translates to CASSLDREYSYEQYF.

This clonotype was detected a few times. The V gene is TRBV20-1, the J gene TRBJ2-7; no reliable D call. V gave up 6 bases and J gave up 3 bases, with 15 bases separating them. CDR1 and CDR2 (germline): DFQATT, SNEGSKA (reference sequence). The CDR3 has 13 residues. The CDR3 loop reads CSALGRLDYEQYF. The DNA of the CDR3 is TGCAGTGCCCTTGGGCGGTTAGACTACGAGCAGTACTTC.

The chain has TRBV27 and TRBJ2-7, with D possibly being TRBD1 (6 bases). CDR1 and CDR2 from the germline V gene are MNHEY and SMNVEV (reference sequence). The CDR3 is 14 residues long. The V gene lost 5 bases and the J gene lost 7 bases, with 18 bases spanning the gap. The CDR3 DNA reads as TGTGCCAGCAGTCCCAACAGGGCCGGGGTTGAGCAGTACTTC. Amino acids: CASSPNRAGVEQYF.